Each of the 3 T cell receptor beta chains below was sequenced from the same sample in a study of blood T cell repertoires in COVID-19. The method was immunoSEQ multiplex PCR; TCRdb's version includes in-frame clones alone and lacks a portion of them. The sample has 110,000 to 150,000 clones, roughly 84% seen once. The source material was peripheral blood. The source is a human donor in a cohort sampled during active COVID-19.

This CDR3 reads CASSLGQAYNEQFF. CDR3 sequence (DNA): TGCGCCAGCAGCTTGGGACAGGCATACAATGAGCAGTTCTTC. The chain uses TRBV5-1 and TRBJ2-1; possibly TRBD1 for D (6 bases). Trimming took 0 bases from V and 4 from J, leaving 8 bases between them. This CDR3 has 14 amino acids. Germline V gene lookup returns CDR1 SGHRS and CDR2 YFSETQ.

This chain links TRBV3-1 (or the pseudogene TRBV3-2) with TRBJ1-4; D unclear. Germline V CDR1 and CDR2: LGHDT, YNNKEL (reference sequence). CDR3 length: 15 amino acids. The germline V and J ends were trimmed by 0 bases and 0 bases, with 5 bases remaining between them. Here the CDR3 DNA reads TGTGCCAGCAGCCAAGAGTCCACAACTAATGAAAAACTGTTTTTT. Residues: CASSQESTTNEKLFF.

The rearrangement uses TRBV11-3 and TRBJ2-3; 9 bases agree with TRBD1. Germline V gives CDR1 SGHNT, CDR2 YENEEA. This CDR3 has 16 amino acids. Trimming cost V 4 bases and J 2 bases; bases outside gene matches: 7. CDR3 protein: CASSSRTGAPTDTQYF. In DNA, the CDR3 is TGTGCCAGCAGCTCCCGGACAGGGGCACCCACAGATACGCAGTATTTT.